This T cell receptor beta chain is drawn from a study of a mutant IDH1 vaccine in newly diagnosed glioma. Across the whole study: Before enrollment, the patients had been treated with radiotherapy alone, temozolomide alone, or both together. Most of them had received both. General study results and limits: Researchers report vaccine-induced immune responses in about 93% of patients.

Stated time point: week 23, last vaccination. What each vaccine dose contained was 300 ug of mutant IDH1 20-mer peptide, accompanied by topical imiquimod. Germline-derived CDR1 and CDR2 are MGHRA and YSYEKL. The ends lost 0 bases at V and 7 bases at J; junction bases unmatched: 13. The CDR3 is 17 amino acids. TCRdb's table, derived via immunoSEQ multiplex PCR, lists solely in-frame clones and lacks some. Of around 30,000 clones listed, roughly 80% are singletons. Of note for this clone: As yet, its antigen is unknown.

The TCR sequence derives from a woman between 18 and 29 years old with glioma. The genes are TRBV4-1 and TRBJ2-5; 8 bases agree with TRBD2. The sample here was PBMCs, taken from a glioma patient whose treatment included an IDH1 peptide vaccine. The CDR3 sequence is CASSQDVASGPWGTQYF. The CDR3 DNA is TGCGCCAGCAGCCAAGATGTGGCTAGCGGGCCCTGGGGGACCCAGTACTTC.